This T cell receptor beta chain was retrieved from a study of blood T cell repertoires in COVID-19. Per the study methods: From reference gene primer amplification, estimates of nucleated cell counts were derived. Profiled with immunoSEQ multiplex PCR; TCRdb holds only in-frame clones, not every one. The V and J calls and clone size come from that table; D and trimming were worked out from the DNA. The sample has 84,000 or so clones, 70% to 90% seen once. This CDR3 has 18 amino acids. Trimming removed 4 bases from V and 4 bases from J, with 23 bases in between. Per the germline V gene, CDR1 is MNHEY and CDR2 is SMNVEV (reference sequence).

This chain joins TRBV27 and TRBJ2-1; tentative D call: TRBD1 (6 bases). The sequenced sample was peripheral blood. This TCR derives from a man between 65 and 79 years old with acute or convalescent COVID-19. The DNA of the CDR3 is TGTGCCAGCAGTTCCGCTCTTACAGGGAAAGATAGGTACAATGAGCAGTTCTTC. Amino acids: CASSSALTGKDRYNEQFF.